These T cell receptor beta chains were read from a single sample in a study. TCRdb reprocessed the RT-PCR reads with MiXCR, giving one entry per CDR3 protein. The sample has approximately 720,000 distinct CDR3 sequences; approximately 14% are singletons. Specimen: memory CD4+ T cells from blood. The receptor set was obtained from a female donor in good health, serving as a healthy control. Each CDR3 is given with its conserved first and last residue. The order of the fields is D gene, J gene, V gene, clone size, CDR3 protein, CDR3 DNA. D genes are given only for firm matches. Rows may omit the clone size; those that give it use once, few, many or a size class.

>NA|TRBJ1-1|TRBV19|few
CASSIPGPNTEAFF
TGTGCCAGTAGTATCCCTGGCCCGAACACTGAAGCTTTCTTT
>NA|TRBJ2-3|TRBV5-6|NA
CASSLRTIHTDTQYF
TGTGCCAGCAGCTTGCGTACGATCCACACAGATACGCAGTATTTT
>TRBD2|TRBJ2-5|TRBV18|few
CASSPRPGLAIEETQYF
TGTGCCAGCTCACCACGTCCGGGACTAGCAATAGAAGAGACCCAGTACTTC
>NA|TRBJ1-2|TRBV6-6|few
CASRTSGANYGYTF
TGTGCCAGCAGGACCTCCGGGGCTAACTATGGCTACACCTTC
>TRBD1|TRBJ1-1|TRBV29-1|few
CSVGEGTGEAFF
TGCAGCGTTGGTGAAGGGACAGGGGAAGCTTTCTTT
>TRBD1|TRBJ1-5|TRBV12-3/TRBV12-4|many
CASSSTGALGGQPQHF
TGTGCCAGCAGTTCAACAGGGGCTCTCGGTGGTCAGCCCCAGCATTTT
>NA|TRBJ1-2|TRBV6-1|many
CASSDSNYGYTF
TGTGCCAGCAGTGACAGCAACTATGGCTACACCTTC
>TRBD1|TRBJ1-2|TRBV11-2|NA
CASSSRDRGSGWYGYTF
TGTGCCAGCAGCTCCCGGGACAGGGGCAGCGGGTGGTATGGCTACACCTTC
>TRBD1|TRBJ1-4|TRBV12-3/TRBV12-4|NA
CASSLETGIREKLFF
TGTGCCAGCAGCCTTGAGACAGGGATACGCGAAAAACTGTTTTTT
>NA|TRBJ1-1|TRBV20-1|NA
CSPTGDTEAFF
TGCAGTCCCACGGGGGACACTGAAGCTTTCTTT
>TRBD2|TRBJ2-1|TRBV6-5|few
CASTGLAGESGNEQFF
TGTGCCAGCACGGGACTAGCGGGAGAGAGTGGGAATGAGCAGTTCTTC
>NA|TRBJ2-1|TRBV4-2|few
CASSQGYVDEQFF
TGTGCCAGCAGCCAAGGATATGTCGATGAGCAGTTCTTC
>NA|TRBJ2-2|TRBV4-1|NA
CASSQAKTANTGELFF
TGCGCCAGCAGCCAAGCGAAGACTGCGAACACCGGGGAGCTGTTTTTT
>NA|TRBJ1-2|TRBV19|NA
CASSDGQSYGYTF
TGTGCCAGTAGCGACGGACAGTCCTATGGCTACACCTTC
>TRBD2|TRBJ2-3|TRBV7-2|many
CASSLVSSGGAGSDTQYF
TGTGCCAGCAGCTTAGTGTCTAGCGGGGGGGCCGGGTCAGATACGCAGTATTTT
>NA|TRBJ2-7|TRBV29-1|NA
CSVDDVGKGEQYF
TGCAGCGTTGATGACGTGGGTAAGGGCGAGCAGTACTTC
>TRBD1|TRBJ2-1|TRBV5-1|NA
CASSPSGQHNEQFF
TGCGCCAGCAGCCCCTCGGGACAGCACAATGAGCAGTTCTTC
>NA|TRBJ2-2|TRBV20-1|many
CSATGPRNTGELFF
TGCAGTGCGACGGGGCCTAGGAACACCGGGGAGCTGTTTTTT
>NA|TRBJ1-3|TRBV7-9|NA
CASSSRQILSSGNTIYF
TGTGCCAGCAGCTCCCGACAGATACTTAGCTCTGGAAACACCATATATTTT
>NA|TRBJ2-7|TRBV5-1|few
CASSLAPGGAYYEQYF
TGCGCCAGCAGCTTGGCCCCAGGGGGGGCCTACTACGAGCAGTACTTC
>TRBD2|TRBJ2-1|TRBV12-3/TRBV12-4|NA
CASSLVAGGPREQFF
TGTGCCAGCAGTTTAGTAGCGGGAGGGCCTCGTGAGCAGTTCTTC
>TRBD1|TRBJ1-6|TRBV3-1|few
CASSRGTGDSPLHF
TGTGCCAGCAGCCGAGGGACAGGGGATTCACCCCTCCACTTT
>NA|TRBJ1-2|TRBV9|few
CASSVDSYGYTF
TGTGCCAGCAGCGTCGACAGCTATGGCTACACCTTC
>NA|TRBJ2-1|TRBV5-1|few
CASSLGARSSYNEQFF
TGCGCCAGCAGCTTGGGGGCCCGGAGCTCCTACAATGAGCAGTTCTTC
>NA|TRBJ1-1|TRBV7-9|NA
CASSQSEGTRAFF
TGTGCCAGCAGCCAGTCCGAGGGAACTCGTGCTTTCTTT
>NA|TRBJ1-1|TRBV28|NA
CASSYSSNTEDFF
TGTGCCAGCAGTTACTCCTCGAACACTGAAGATTTCTTT
>NA|TRBJ2-7|TRBV3-1|few
CASSQDWSGRTEQYF
TGTGCCAGCAGCCAAGATTGGAGTGGTCGAACCGAGCAGTACTTC